The text below deals with one TCR beta chain. What it binds is unknown. Assay used: immunoSEQ multiplex PCR; TCRdb lists only in-frame clones, some missing. The sample holds about 48,000 clones; about 67% are singletons and the top ten take 4.5% to 7%. Isolating CD4+ T cells followed more than 9 days of culture. Testing of the vaccine recipients showed negative nucleocapsid antibodies and no prior SARS-CoV-2 infection. This CDR3 region has 15 residues. Per germline, CDR1 SQVTM and CDR2 ANQGSEA. V was cut by 7 bases and J by 8 bases, with 23 bases left in between. The data belong to a study of vaccination effects on CD4 cells after COVID-19. Study overall: Around 2.2 million PBMC per well received approximately 10 IU/ml IL-2 and approximately 9.2 ug/ml peptides in culture.

General observations from the study: Only a single clone (1 of 255 vaccine-induced clones in healthy vaccinees) cross-reacted with common cold coronaviruses.

The origin of this receptor is a human donor who received a COVID-19 vaccine. Specimen: CD4+ T cells from PBMCs cultured without peptide, collected before COVID-19 vaccination. This rearrangement joins TRBV29-1 to TRBJ1-4; no clear D gene. CDR3 sequence: CSAWFARLGGEKLFF. For the CDR3, the DNA is TGCAGCGCGTGGTTCGCCCGCCTCGGAGGGGAAAAACTGTTTTTT.